These 29 T cell receptor beta chains originate from one sample sequenced in a study of cytomegalovirus exposure and HLA in healthy donors. The PCR had 60 Vbeta and 13 Jbeta primers. Assay used: immunoSEQ multiplex PCR; TCRdb lists only in-frame clones, some missing. This table holds about 30,000 clones, about 86% found once. Specimen: PBMCs. The origin of the receptors is a boy aged 10-17 years in good health and CMV-seronegative.

The chain has TRBV29-1 and TRBJ1-1, with no clear D. CDR3 length: 15 residues. V lost 1 base to trimming and J lost 1 base, with 13 bases between them. Germline V gene lookup returns CDR1 SQVTM and CDR2 ANQGSEA. The CDR3 reads CSVEGGRHWNTEAFF. CDR3 nucleotides: TGCAGCGTTGAAGGAGGGCGGCACTGGAACACTGAAGCTTTCTTT.

The rearrangement links TRBV18 to TRBJ2-2; 8 nucleotides match TRBD2. The germline CDR1 and CDR2 sequences are KGHSH and LQKENI. The CDR3 covers 17 residues. Losses at the gene ends were 2 bases for V and 6 bases for J; bases not matched to a gene: 11. CDR3 sequence: CASSPFPGTSQAGELFF. The DNA for the CDR3 is TGTGCCAGCTCACCATTCCCAGGGACTAGTCAGGCCGGGGAGCTGTTTTTT.

V usage is TRBV19 and J usage is TRBJ1-5, with D tentatively TRBD1 (6 bases). From germline, CDR1 is LNHDA and CDR2 SQIVND (reference sequence). The CDR3 sequence is 13 residues long. Trimming removed 6 bases from V and 4 bases from J, with 10 bases in between. The CDR3 loop reads CASRGQGNQPQHF. As DNA, the CDR3 is TGTGCCAGTAGGGGACAAGGGAATCAGCCCCAGCATTTT.

V usage is TRBV4-2 and J usage is TRBJ2-3; 10 bases agree with TRBD2. This CDR3 contains 17 residues. J lost 2 bases, V lost 0 bases, and 5 bases had no gene match. Germline loops: CDR1 LGHNA, CDR2 YNFKEQ. CDR3 in DNA: TGTGCCAGCAGCCAAGAATCTAGCGGGGGACCCACAGATACGCAGTATTTT. Translating it yields CASSQESSGGPTDTQYF.

This chain joins TRBV6-5 and TRBJ1-5; 8 bases are shared with TRBD1. The CDR3 extends over 16 amino acids. J gave up 3 bases and V 4 bases, and 8 bases lay outside the gene matches. CDR1 and CDR2 from the germline V gene are MNHEY and SVGAGI. CDR3 protein: CASSSYGTGFNQPQHF. The CDR3 DNA follows: TGTGCCAGCAGTTCGTATGGGACAGGTTTCAATCAGCCCCAGCATTTT.

The chain carries TRBV7-8 and TRBJ2-7; tentative D call: TRBD1 (6 bases). Germline CDR1 and CDR2: SGHVS and FQNEAQ. The CDR3 is made up of 14 amino acids. V lost 4 bases to trimming and J lost 2 bases, with 12 bases between them. CDR3 protein: CASSSQGPTYEQYF. The CDR3, as DNA: TGTGCCAGCAGCTCCCAGGGGCCAACCTACGAGCAGTACTTC.

This chain links TRBV7-2 with TRBJ1-1; possibly TRBD1 for D (5 bases). The CDR3 contains 14 residues. V shed 1 base and J shed 2 bases, with 8 bases lying between them. The germline V gene has CDR1 SGHTA and CDR2 FQGNSA. CDR3 in amino acids: CASSLVRVNTEAFF. Here the CDR3 DNA reads TGTGCCAGCAGCTTAGTCAGGGTAAACACTGAAGCTTTCTTT.

The chain employs TRBV29-1 and TRBJ2-5, with D perhaps TRBD2 (5 bases). The J call may be incorrect, as the DNA end agrees better with TRBJ2-7. Germline V gene data show CDR1 as SQVTM and CDR2 as ANQGSEA. This CDR3 region has 14 residues. The CDR3 sequence is CSVKDFQSSYEQYF. The CDR3 region has the DNA TGCAGCGTTAAGGACTTTCAAAGCTCCTACGAGCAGTACTTC.

This chain joins TRBV7-2 and TRBJ2-3, with 9 bases lining up with TRBD2. Per germline, CDR1 SGHTA and CDR2 FQGNSA. This CDR3 spans 14 amino acids. V lost 5 bases to trimming and J lost 6 bases; unmatched junction nucleotides: 6. CDR3 in DNA: TGTGCCAGCAGCCCGCTAGCGGGGTGGGATACGCAGTATTTT. Its translation: CASSPLAGWDTQYF. The full variable domain, with the rest looked up from reference TRBV7-2 and TRBJ2-3, is GAGVSQSPSNKVTEKGKDVELRCDPISGHTALYWYRQSLGQGLEFLIYFQGNSAPDKSGLPSDRFSAERTGGSVSTLTIQRTQQEDSAVYLCASSPLAGWDTQYFGPGTRLTVL.

The rearrangement joins TRBV11-3 to TRBJ2-3; 10 bases are shared with TRBD2. CDR3 length: 17 amino acids. The V and J ends lost 0 bases and 4 bases, in that order; junction bases with no gene match: 7. Germline V gives CDR1 SGHNT, CDR2 YENEEA. For the CDR3, the DNA is TGTGCCAGCAGCTTAGATTCCAGCGGGGGGGCTGCAGATACGCAGTATTTT. Translated: CASSLDSSGGAADTQYF. The complete variable domain, with remaining parts taken from reference TRBV11-3 and TRBJ2-3, reads EAGVVQSPRYKIIEKKQPVAFWCNPISGHNTLYWYLQNLGQGPELLIRYENEEAVDDSQLPKDRFSAERLKGVDSTLKIQPAELGDSAVYLCASSLDSSGGAADTQYFGPGTRLTVL.

This clone was detected once. The chain links TRBV2 to TRBJ2-3; TRBD2 agrees at 7 bases. Germline CDR1 reads SNHLY; CDR2 reads FYNNEI. The J segment lost 5 bases and the V segment lost 3 bases, leaving 14 bases of the junction unmatched. The CDR3 extends over 17 amino acids. CDR3 protein: CASSESLVSWEGDTQYF. DNA of the CDR3: TGTGCCAGCAGTGAGAGCCTCGTTAGCTGGGAGGGAGATACGCAGTATTTT.

This clone showed up just once. This rearrangement joins TRBV7-9 to TRBJ2-3; 8 bases fit TRBD2. Trimming took 4 bases from V and 3 from J; bases not matched to a gene: 12. The germline V gene encodes CDR1 SEHNR and CDR2 FQNEAQ (reference sequence). This CDR3 comprises 17 residues. In DNA, the CDR3 is TGTGCCAGCAGCTCCCTCCGTGGCGGGGGGTGGACAGATACGCAGTATTTT. Its translation: CASSSLRGGGWTDTQYF.

The gene calls are TRBV5-8 and TRBJ2-7; 7 nucleotides agree with TRBD1. The CDR3 length is 14 residues. J gave up 2 bases and V 7 bases, and 9 bases lay outside the gene matches. CDR1 and CDR2 (germline): SGHTS, YDEGEE. CDR3 sequence (DNA): TGTGCCAGCCGAATTCCGGGACAGCCCTACGAGCAGTACTTC. Protein sequence: CASRIPGQPYEQYF.

The chain recombines TRBV19 with TRBJ1-5; D call uncertain. The germline gives CDR1 LNHDA, CDR2 SQIVND (reference sequence). V was shortened by 7 bases and J by 3 bases, with 19 bases between the two germline ends. This CDR3 is 16 amino acids long. For the CDR3, the DNA is TGTGCCAGTAATCAGTGGTCAGGAGGCGACAATCAGCCCCAGCATTTT. Protein: CASNQWSGGDNQPQHF.

The CDR3 sequence: CASSQEAGSYNSPLHF. The DNA for the CDR3 is TGTGCCAGCAGCCAAGAAGCAGGCTCCTATAATTCACCCCTCCACTTT. The chain couples TRBV4-2 to TRBJ1-6; D unclear. Germline CDR1 LGHNA, CDR2 YNFKEQ. V was trimmed by 0 bases and J by 0 bases, leaving 6 bases between them. This CDR3 is 16 amino acids long.

The chain uses TRBV18 and TRBJ1-2, with 10 bases matching TRBD1. This CDR3 spans 14 amino acids. Trimming took 5 bases from V and 8 from J; bases not matched to a gene: 8. Germline CDR1 reads KGHSH; CDR2 reads LQKENI. As DNA, the CDR3 is TGTGCCAGCTCATCGACAGACAGGGGGCAAGGCTACACCTTC. Translated, it gives CASSSTDRGQGYTF.

The chain recombines TRBV5-8 with TRBJ2-7; the D is unclear. Germline CDR1 is SGHTS and CDR2 is YDEGEE. There are 18 residues in the CDR3. V lost 0 bases and J 3 bases, leaving 22 bases between the germline ends. The CDR3 DNA follows: TGTGCCAGCAGCTTGGTCCTCGGTGCAGAGGCGAGCCTCTACGAGCAGTACTTC. This encodes CASSLVLGAEASLYEQYF.

The chain employs TRBV7-9 and TRBJ1-5; 9 nucleotides align to TRBD1. The CDR3 runs 15 residues. V lost 5 bases, J lost 6 bases, and 8 bases stayed unmatched. Germline values: CDR1 SEHNR, CDR2 FQNEAQ (reference sequence). CDR3 loop: CASSPPGQGSQPQHF. CDR3 DNA sequence: TGTGCCAGCAGCCCTCCGGGACAGGGTTCTCAGCCCCAGCATTTT.

The rearrangement joins TRBV18 to TRBJ1-2, with TRBD1 identical over 8 bases. Unmatched junction bases numbered 3, after V lost 2 bases and J lost 4 bases. Germline CDR1 and CDR2: KGHSH and LQKENI. This CDR3 spans 14 amino acids. The CDR3 sequence is CASSPSDRGYGYTF. The DNA for the CDR3 is TGTGCCAGCTCACCAAGCGACAGGGGCTATGGCTACACCTTC.

The rearrangement links TRBV6-5 to TRBJ2-5, with D possibly TRBD2 on 7 matching bases. From germline, CDR1 is MNHEY and CDR2 SVGAGI. The ends were cut back, 3 bases at V and 5 bases at J, with 13 bases in the middle. This CDR3 contains 14 residues. CDR3 sequence reads: CASSYAGAWETQYF. The CDR3, as DNA: TGTGCCAGCAGTTATGCGGGGGCCTGGGAGACCCAGTACTTC.

The V gene is TRBV5-1, the J gene TRBJ2-1; 7 bases map to TRBD2. V dropped 4 bases and J dropped 2; count of bases not matched to a gene: 9. The germline V gene has CDR1 SGHRS and CDR2 YFSETQ. The CDR3 has 16 residues. In DNA form, the CDR3 reads TGCGCCAGCAGCCTTCCTCTCAGCGGGGCCTACAATGAGCAGTTCTTC. It is translated as CASSLPLSGAYNEQFF.

The rearrangement joins TRBV11-3 to TRBJ2-5; 8 bases map to TRBD2. CDR1 and CDR2 (germline): SGHNT, YENEEA. Trimming removed 5 bases from V and 4 bases from J; junction bases left unmatched: 9. The CDR3 consists of 15 residues. This chain's CDR3 is CASSVTGGGGETQYF. The CDR3 DNA is TGTGCCAGCAGCGTGACGGGGGGGGGAGGAGAGACCCAGTACTTC.

The chain uses TRBV7-6 and TRBJ2-2, with a weak D call TRBD1 (5 bases). Trimming shortened V by 0 bases and J by 5 bases, and 13 bases separated the two germline ends. This CDR3 region has 16 residues. The germline V gene encodes CDR1 SGHVS and CDR2 FNYEAQ. The CDR3: CASSLAWQGRTGELFF. The CDR3 region has the DNA TGTGCCAGCAGCTTAGCGTGGCAGGGCCGAACCGGGGAGCTGTTTTTT.

This clone was counted only a few times. The chain employs TRBV19 and TRBJ2-6; 7 bases are shared with TRBD2. This CDR3 is 16 amino acids long. CDR1 is LNHDA and CDR2 is SQIVND in the germline V gene (reference sequence). Unmatched junction bases numbered 7, after V lost 8 bases and J lost 0 bases. The CDR3 DNA reads as TGTGCCAGTGGGAGGGGCGCGATCTCTGGGGCCAACGTCCTGACTTTC. This encodes CASGRGAISGANVLTF.

The chain recombines TRBV20-1 with TRBJ2-1, with 9 bases fitting TRBD1. The CDR3 length is 11 residues. V lost 5 bases, J lost 10 bases, and 3 bases stayed unmatched. Germline values: CDR1 DFQATT, CDR2 SNEGSKA (reference sequence). Written as DNA, the CDR3 is TGCAGTGCTGGGGACAGGGAGGAGCAGTTCTTC. Its translation: CSAGDREEQFF.

V and J are TRBV9 and TRBJ2-7; 7 nucleotides align to TRBD2. Losses at the gene ends were 0 bases for V and 4 bases for J; bases not matched to a gene: 4. The germline V gene has CDR1 SGDLS and CDR2 YYNGEE. The CDR3 loop spans 14 amino acids. CDR3: CASSVGGSGYEQYF. The DNA for the CDR3 is TGTGCCAGCAGCGTAGGGGGTAGCGGGTACGAGCAGTACTTC.

The chain recombines TRBV7-2 with TRBJ2-7; 10 bases are shared with TRBD1. Germline assignment: CDR1 SGHTA and CDR2 FQGNSA. The CDR3 has 14 residues. J gave up 6 bases and V 7 bases, and 9 bases lay outside the gene matches. The CDR3 reads CASKLTGTGVEQYF. CDR3 DNA sequence: TGTGCCAGCAAATTAACAGGGACAGGGGTCGAGCAGTACTTC.

The V gene is TRBV27, the J gene TRBJ1-2; possible D gene TRBD1, 6 bases. V was trimmed by 2 bases and J by 8 bases, leaving 15 bases between them. The germline V gene encodes CDR1 MNHEY and CDR2 SMNVEV (reference sequence). The CDR3 has 14 residues. The CDR3 nucleotides are TGTGCCAGCAGTTTAGAAGGGGGGGTCCGGGGCTACACCTTC. Its protein is CASSLEGGVRGYTF.

This clone appeared a single time. The chain links TRBV5-4 to TRBJ2-2; 10 bases match TRBD2. From germline, CDR1 is SGHNT and CDR2 YYREEE (reference sequence). V was clipped by 0 bases and J by 6 bases; unmatched bases: 5. This CDR3 is 16 amino acids long. CDR3 nucleotide sequence: TGTGCCAGCAGCTTGGATTTAGCGGGGGGATCCGGGGAGCTGTTTTTT. Its protein product is CASSLDLAGGSGELFF.